This is a list of T cell receptor beta chains from one sample in a study of type 1 and type 2 diabetes patients. TCRdb fed the multiplex PCR reads into MiXCR, producing one record per CDR3 protein. Altogether around 300,000 distinct CDR3 sequences are present, roughly 48% being singletons, with the ten largest covering approximately 15%. The source material was peripheral blood mononuclear cells (PBMCs). The receptor set was obtained from a man aged 18 to 35 with type 2 diabetes. The CDR3 runs from the conserved cysteine through the conserved F or W. The order of the fields is J gene, clone size, V gene, D gene, CDR3 DNA, CDR3 protein. The D gene is left open where the match is weak. For some rows the clone size is stated as once, few or many, or as a class when expanded; others skip it.

TRBJ1-2 | few | TRBV10-2 | - | TGCGCCAGTAGTGAGTCGACCGGGGCGCTAGGCTACACCTTC | CASSESTGALGYTF
TRBJ2-5 | - | TRBV7-8 | - | TGTGCCAGCAGCTCGACGTTAGACGGGAAAGAGACCCAGTACTTC | CASSSTLDGKETQYF
TRBJ1-1 | - | TRBV5-1 | - | TGCGCCAGCAGCTTGCAACCCGACCGAAACACTGAAGCTTTCTTT | CASSLQPDRNTEAFF
TRBJ2-7 | - | TRBV7-9 | TRBD2 | TGTGCCAGCAGCTCACAAGGGACTACCTCCTACGAGCAGTACTTC | CASSSQGTTSYEQYF
TRBJ2-7 | - | TRBV5-6 | TRBD1 | TGTGCCAGCAGCCACAGACGGGACAGATGGTGGGAGCAGTACTTC | CASSHRRDRWWEQYF
TRBJ2-7 | - | TRBV7-2 | TRBD1 | TGTGCCAGCAGCCTTATTCCGGGACAGGCCTACGAGCAGTACTTC | CASSLIPGQAYEQYF
TRBJ2-7 | - | TRBV5-6 | TRBD1 | TGTGCCAGCAGCTTGGGGACCGGACAGGGGTCCTACGAGCAGTACTTC | CASSLGTGQGSYEQYF
TRBJ2-1 | - | TRBV6-2/TRBV6-3 | - | TGTGCCAGCAGTAAGCGGGTTAGCTCCTACAATGAGCAGTTCTTC | CASSKRVSSYNEQFF
TRBJ2-7 | - | TRBV27 | TRBD2 | TGTGCCAGCAGTTCGGCGGGAGCTCGGAACGAGCAGTACTTC | CASSSAGARNEQYF
TRBJ1-1 | - | TRBV5-1 | - | TGCGCCAGCGGGGTGGGTGAGGGGTGGACTGAAGCTTTCTTT | CASGVGEGWTEAFF
TRBJ2-3 | - | TRBV7-8 | - | TGTGCCAGCAGCTTAGGACTAGGCACCGCTAGCACAGATACGCAGTATTTT | CASSLGLGTASTDTQYF
TRBJ1-3 | - | TRBV25-1 | - | TGTGCCAGCAGTGGGGGGGATGGAAACACCATATATTTT | CASSGGDGNTIYF
TRBJ2-7 | - | TRBV7-2 | TRBD2 | TGTGCCAGCAGCTCGAAACCGGTGGGGGGGTCCCTTGACGAGCAGTACTTC | CASSSKPVGGSLDEQYF
TRBJ2-1 | - | TRBV19 | TRBD2 | TGTGCCAGTACCCCCGGGACTAGCGGGTACGAGCAGTTCTTC | CASTPGTSGYEQFF
TRBJ2-5 | - | TRBV19 | - | TGTGCCAGTAGTATGGGGGCACGGGAGACCCGGTACTTC | CASSMGARETRYF
TRBJ2-3 | - | TRBV7-2 | TRBD2 | TGTGCCAGCAGCTTAAGTCATAGCGGGGGAGAAGATACGCAGTATTTT | CASSLSHSGGEDTQYF
TRBJ2-3 | - | TRBV20-1 | - | TGCAGTGCACCGGCCGAGCCCCGCGGCACAGATACGCAGTATTTT | CSAPAEPRGTDTQYF
TRBJ1-5 | - | TRBV12-3/TRBV12-4 | - | TGTGCCAGCAGTTTGGAGGGGCCCCAGCATTTT | CASSLEGPQHF
TRBJ2-3 | many | TRBV25-1 | - | TGTGCCAGCACAAGGCCCGGGGATACGCAGTATTTT | CASTRPGDTQYF
TRBJ1-1 | - | TRBV5-1 | - | TGCGCCAGCAGCCCACAGACAGGGAACACTGAAGCTTTCTTT | CASSPQTGNTEAFF
TRBJ2-7 | - | TRBV20-1 | - | TGCAGTGCGACTAGGCACTACGAGCAGTACTTC | CSATRHYEQYF
TRBJ2-5 | many | TRBV2 | TRBD2 | TGTGCCAGCATAGGAGCGGGAGAAGGTGGGACCCAGTACTTC | CASIGAGEGGTQYF
TRBJ1-2 | few | TRBV28 | TRBD1 | TGTGCCAGCAGTTTATCGCAGGGGGCGAACGGCTACACCTTC | CASSLSQGANGYTF
TRBJ2-1 | - | TRBV7-9 | - | TGCGCCAGCAGCCACCAACTAAATATGAAAGAGCAGTTCTTC | CASSHQLNMKEQFF
TRBJ2-5 | - | TRBV5-4 | TRBD2 | TGTGCCAGCAGCATGAACGCGGGAGGGCGTAGGGTGCAGTACTTC | CASSMNAGGRRVQYF
TRBJ2-2 | few | TRBV7-3 | - | TGTGCCAGCAGCTTAAACAGGAACACCGGGGAGCTGTTTTTT | CASSLNRNTGELFF
TRBJ1-1 | - | TRBV10-2 | - | TGCGCCAGCAGTGAGTTTACAAAGAACACTGAAGCTTTCTTT | CASSEFTKNTEAFF
TRBJ2-7 | many | TRBV25-1 | - | TGTGCCAGCAGTCCGACAGGGAGGAGGAACGAGCAGTACTTC | CASSPTGRRNEQYF
TRBJ1-1 | - | TRBV9 | TRBD1 | TGTGCCAGCACCAGGGACTTGGGACAGGCGGAAGCTTTCTTT | CASTRDLGQAEAFF
TRBJ1-1 | - | TRBV19 | - | TGTGCCAGTAGTATCGCCCGGGGTGGTGGAAGGACTGAAGCTTTCTTT | CASSIARGGGRTEAFF